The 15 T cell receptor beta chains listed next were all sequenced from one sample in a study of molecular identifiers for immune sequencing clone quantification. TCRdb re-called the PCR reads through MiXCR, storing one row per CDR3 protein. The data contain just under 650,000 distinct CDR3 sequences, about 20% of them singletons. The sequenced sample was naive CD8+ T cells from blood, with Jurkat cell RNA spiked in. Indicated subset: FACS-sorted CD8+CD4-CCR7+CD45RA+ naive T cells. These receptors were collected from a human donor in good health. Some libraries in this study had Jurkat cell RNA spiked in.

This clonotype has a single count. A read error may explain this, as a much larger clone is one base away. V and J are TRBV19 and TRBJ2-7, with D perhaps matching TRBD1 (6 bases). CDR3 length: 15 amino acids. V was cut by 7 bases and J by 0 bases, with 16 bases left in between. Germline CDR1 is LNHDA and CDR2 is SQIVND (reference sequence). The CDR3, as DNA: TGTGCCAGTAATCCGACAGGATTAAGCTCCTACGAGCAGTACTTC. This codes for CASNPTGLSSYEQYF.

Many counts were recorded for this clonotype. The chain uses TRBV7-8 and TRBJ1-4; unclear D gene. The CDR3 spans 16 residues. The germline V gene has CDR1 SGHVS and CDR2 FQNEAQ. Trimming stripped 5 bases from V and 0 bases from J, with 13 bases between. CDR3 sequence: CASSPRVTPTNEKLFF. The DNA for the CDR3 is TGTGCCAGCAGCCCGAGGGTGACCCCAACTAATGAAAAACTGTTTTTT.

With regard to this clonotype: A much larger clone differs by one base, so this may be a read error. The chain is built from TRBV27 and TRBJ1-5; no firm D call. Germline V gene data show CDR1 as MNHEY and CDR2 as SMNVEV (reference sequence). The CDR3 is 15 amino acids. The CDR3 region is CASSLWSGSNRPQHF. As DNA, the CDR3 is TGTGCCAGCAGTTTATGGTCTGGAAGCAATCGGCCCCAGCATTTT.

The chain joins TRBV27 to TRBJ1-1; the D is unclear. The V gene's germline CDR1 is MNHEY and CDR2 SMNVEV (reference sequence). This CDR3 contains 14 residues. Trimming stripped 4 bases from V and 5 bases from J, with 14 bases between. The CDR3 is CASSSLEGRTEAFF. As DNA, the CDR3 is TGTGCCAGCAGTTCTTTGGAGGGTAGAACTGAAGCTTTCTTT.

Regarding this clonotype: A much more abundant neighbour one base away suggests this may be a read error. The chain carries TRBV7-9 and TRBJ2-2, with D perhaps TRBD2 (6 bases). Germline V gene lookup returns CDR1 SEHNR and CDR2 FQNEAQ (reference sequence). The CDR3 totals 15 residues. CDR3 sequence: CASSRPRDSTGVLFF. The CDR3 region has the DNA TGTGCCAGCAGCCGGCCCCGGGACTCCACCGGGGTGCTGTTTTTT. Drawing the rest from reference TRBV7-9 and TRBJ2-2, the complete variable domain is DTGVSQNPRHKITKRGQNVTFRCDPISEHNRLYWYRQTLGQGPEFLTYFQNEAQLEKSRLLSDRFSAERPKGSFSTLEIQRTEQGDSAMYLCASSRPRDSTGVLFFGEGSRLTVL.

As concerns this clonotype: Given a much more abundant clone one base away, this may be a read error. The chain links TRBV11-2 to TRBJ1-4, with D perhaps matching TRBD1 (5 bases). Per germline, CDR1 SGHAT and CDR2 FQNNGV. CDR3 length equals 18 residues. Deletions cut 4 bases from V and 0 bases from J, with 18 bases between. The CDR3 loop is CASSSPGTGVATNEKLFF. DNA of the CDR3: TGTGCCAGCAGCTCCCCAGGGACTGGGGTTGCAACTAATGAAAAACTGTTTTTT.

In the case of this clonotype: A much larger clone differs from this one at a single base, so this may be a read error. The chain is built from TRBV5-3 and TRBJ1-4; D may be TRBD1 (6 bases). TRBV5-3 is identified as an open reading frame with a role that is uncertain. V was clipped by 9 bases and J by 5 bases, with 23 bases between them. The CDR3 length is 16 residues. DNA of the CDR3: TGTGCCATCAGCTTGGGGGGCGCAGAGGAAAATGAAAAACTGTTTTTT. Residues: CAISLGGAEENEKLFF.

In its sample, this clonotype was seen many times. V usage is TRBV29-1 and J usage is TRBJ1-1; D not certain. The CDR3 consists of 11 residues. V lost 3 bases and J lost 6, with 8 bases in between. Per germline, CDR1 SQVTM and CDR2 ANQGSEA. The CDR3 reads CSVDLRAEAFF. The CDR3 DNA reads TGCAGCGTTGATCTCCGGGCTGAAGCTTTCTTT.

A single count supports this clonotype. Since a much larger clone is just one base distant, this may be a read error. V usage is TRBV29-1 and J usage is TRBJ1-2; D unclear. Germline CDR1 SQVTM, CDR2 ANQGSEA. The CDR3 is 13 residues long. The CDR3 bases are TGCAGCGTTGTGGTCGTGGGCGACTATGGCCACACCTTC. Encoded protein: CSVVVVGDYGHTF.

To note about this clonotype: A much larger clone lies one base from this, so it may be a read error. The CDR3 region is CASSATGLEEAQYF. Here the CDR3 DNA reads TGTGCCAGCAGTGCCACAGGTTTAGAAGAGGCCCAGTACTTC. The chain uses TRBV12-3 or TRBV12-4 and TRBJ2-5, with D possibly matching TRBD1 (5 bases). This CDR3 has 14 residues.

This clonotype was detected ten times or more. The CDR3 sequence is CASSEGTPNYEQYF. The CDR3 DNA follows: TGTGCCAGCAGTGAGGGGACACCCAACTACGAGCAGTACTTC. V and J are TRBV25-1 and TRBJ2-7; possibly TRBD1 for D (6 bases). The CDR3 covers 14 residues. The germline V and J ends were trimmed by 3 bases and 3 bases, with 12 bases remaining between them. Germline-derived CDR1 and CDR2 are MGHDK and SYGVNS.

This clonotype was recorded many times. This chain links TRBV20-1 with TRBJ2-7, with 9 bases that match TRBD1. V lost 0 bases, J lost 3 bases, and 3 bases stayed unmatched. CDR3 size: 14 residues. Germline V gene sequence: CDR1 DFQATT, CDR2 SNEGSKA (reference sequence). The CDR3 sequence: CSARETGGNYEQYF. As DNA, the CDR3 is TGCAGTGCTAGAGAAACAGGGGGCAACTACGAGCAGTACTTC.

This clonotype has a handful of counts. Here the CDR3 DNA reads TGCAGTGCTAGAGACCCCGGTTGGCAGGGGACAAATTCACCCCTCCACTTT. As protein: CSARDPGWQGTNSPLHF. The chain couples TRBV20-1 to TRBJ1-6, with D possibly TRBD1 on 6 matching bases. Germline V lookup: CDR1 DFQATT, CDR2 SNEGSKA (reference sequence). The V end was cut by 0 bases, the J end by 7 bases, with 19 bases between. The CDR3 spans 17 residues.

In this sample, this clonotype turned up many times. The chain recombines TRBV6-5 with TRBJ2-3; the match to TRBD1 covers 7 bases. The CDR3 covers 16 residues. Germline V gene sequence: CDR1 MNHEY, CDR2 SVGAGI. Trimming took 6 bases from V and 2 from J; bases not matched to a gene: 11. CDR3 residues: CASSPLEGATTDTQYF. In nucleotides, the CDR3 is TGTGCCAGCAGCCCCTTAGAGGGGGCGACCACAGATACGCAGTATTTT.

The CDR3, as DNA: TGTGCCAGCAGCAAAGGGAAGGTTCACACTGAAGCTTTCTTT. Its translation: CASSKGKVHTEAFF. The V gene is TRBV21-1, the J gene TRBJ1-1. TRBV21-1 is a known pseudogene. The CDR3 totals 14 residues.